The 25 T cell receptor beta chains listed next were all sequenced from one sample in a study of multiple sclerosis patients with progressive multifocal leukoencephalopathy. Time point meaning: time of PML onset. Method: immunoSEQ multiplex PCR; TCRdb's copy keeps in-frame clones and lacks some. The repertoire consists of approximately 27,000 clones, with 85% to 90% occurring once and the leading ten covering around 12%. Sequences were derived from PBMCs, sampled from a patient treated with natalizumab. The receptors shown here come from a woman in her 30s with progressive multifocal leukoencephalopathy.

The chain uses TRBV4-1 and TRBJ1-2; D not resolved. This CDR3 spans 14 amino acids. Trimming shortened V by 0 bases and J by 5 bases, and 10 bases separated the two germline ends. CDR1 is MGHRA and CDR2 is YSYEKL in the germline V gene. CDR3 residues: CASSQDPASYGYTF. The CDR3 DNA is TGCGCCAGCAGCCAAGACCCAGCCTCGTATGGCTACACCTTC.

The chain employs TRBV5-6 and TRBJ2-4; tentative D call: TRBD1 (6 bases). This CDR3 contains 16 residues. V was trimmed by 4 bases and J by 0 bases, leaving 14 bases between them. Germline CDR1 and CDR2: SGHDT and YYEEEE. CDR3 loop: CASSPWTELAKNIQYF. In DNA, the CDR3 is TGTGCCAGCAGCCCCTGGACAGAGCTAGCCAAAAACATTCAGTACTTC.

The gene calls are TRBV28 and TRBJ2-7, with D possibly matching TRBD2 (5 bases). Germline V lookup: CDR1 MDHEN, CDR2 SYDVKM. The V and J ends lost 9 bases and 6 bases respectively, with 21 bases between them. The CDR3 contains 14 residues. The CDR3 sequence: CASLLVHSSGEQYF. DNA for the CDR3: TGTGCCAGTCTACTAGTGCACTCATCCGGCGAGCAGTACTTC.

This chain joins TRBV7-3 and TRBJ2-2; no reliable D call. V was pared by 0 bases and J by 6 bases, with 11 bases between. The CDR3 totals 15 residues. Looked up from germline, CDR1 is SGHTA and CDR2 is FQGTGA. The CDR3 protein is CASSLTGSRAGELFF. The CDR3 nucleotides are TGTGCCAGCAGCTTAACGGGTAGCCGAGCCGGGGAGCTGTTTTTT.

The V and J genes are TRBV2 and TRBJ2-7, with TRBD1 identical over 7 bases. J lost 9 bases, V lost 4 bases, and 6 bases had no gene match. Per the germline V gene, CDR1 is SNHLY and CDR2 is FYNNEI. The CDR3 has 12 residues. In nucleotides, the CDR3 is TGTGCCAGCAGTGCGGAAGGGGACAGGCAGTACTTC. It specifies CASSAEGDRQYF. Together with reference TRBV2 and TRBJ2-7, the CDR3 gives the full variable domain: EPEVTQTPSHQVTQMGQEVILRCVPISNHLYFYWYRQILGQKVEFLVSFYNNEISEKSEIFDDQFSVERPDGSNFTLKIRSTKLEDSAMYFCASSAEGDRQYFGPGTRLTVT.

The chain uses TRBV30 and TRBJ2-7, with D perhaps TRBD1 (6 bases). Trimming cost V 2 bases and J 4 bases, with 9 bases left between them. The CDR3 sequence is 12 residues long. In germline, CDR1 is GTSNPN, CDR2 SVGIG (reference sequence). The DNA for the CDR3 is TGTGCCTGGAGTAAGGGGGAATACGAGCAGTACTTC. This codes for CAWSKGEYEQYF.

The rearrangement joins TRBV27 to TRBJ2-7; tentative D call: TRBD1 (6 bases). In germline, CDR1 is MNHEY, CDR2 SMNVEV (reference sequence). The CDR3 is made up of 14 amino acids. The V and J ends lost 3 bases and 3 bases respectively, with 12 bases between them. The CDR3: CASSFSADSYEQYF. CDR3 in DNA: TGTGCCAGCAGTTTCTCCGCGGACAGCTACGAGCAGTACTTC.

V is TRBV5-1 and J is TRBJ2-5, with 9 bases lining up with TRBD1. The germline gives CDR1 SGHRS, CDR2 YFSETQ. The CDR3 runs to 13 residues. V was clipped by 6 bases and J by 5 bases; unmatched bases: 5. The CDR3 region has the DNA TGCGCCAGCACGACAGGGGGGCGGGAGACCCAGTACTTC. Translated, it gives CASTTGGRETQYF.

The chain employs TRBV2 and TRBJ1-1; the match to TRBD1 covers 7 bases. CDR3 length: 13 amino acids. In germline, CDR1 is SNHLY, CDR2 FYNNEI. The junction had 3 bases not matched to a gene; V was cut back by 2 bases and J by 6 bases. Here the CDR3 reads CASSEQGVAEAFF. In DNA, the CDR3 is TGTGCCAGCAGTGAACAGGGGGTAGCTGAAGCTTTCTTT.

V gene TRBV6-5 combines with J gene TRBJ2-1; D perhaps matches TRBD2 (6 bases). Trimming took 2 bases from V and 5 from J, leaving 13 bases between them. This CDR3 contains 15 residues. Germline lookup yields CDR1 MNHEY and CDR2 SVGAGI. CDR3 DNA sequence: TGTGCCAGCAGTTACACCGTGACTAGTAACAATGAGCAGTTCTTC. Amino acids: CASSYTVTSNNEQFF.

The J gene is TRBJ2-1, the V gene TRBV7-2; 9 nucleotides line up with TRBD2. The germline V gene encodes CDR1 SGHTA and CDR2 FQGNSA. The V gene end was trimmed by 3 bases and the J gene end by 5 bases; junction bases not matched to a gene: 5. CDR3 size: 15 residues. The CDR3 reads CASSFQRGADNEQFF. CDR3 nucleotides: TGTGCCAGCAGCTTCCAGCGGGGGGCCGACAATGAGCAGTTCTTC.

Concerning this clone itself: Other nucleotide sequences in the sample specify the same CDR3. The chain is built from TRBV6-5 and TRBJ2-7; perhaps D is TRBD1 or TRBD2 (7 bases each). This CDR3 comprises 13 residues. The ends were cut back, 4 bases at V and 5 bases at J, with 12 bases in the middle. The germline V gene has CDR1 MNHEY and CDR2 SVGAGI. The CDR3 spells CASSSRGGDEQYF. The CDR3 DNA follows: TGTGCCAGCAGTTCCAGGGGGGGGGACGAGCAGTACTTC.

The CDR3 is CASSFPQGNEQYF. In DNA form, the CDR3 reads TGTGCCAGCAGCTTCCCTCAGGGCAACGAGCAGTACTTC. This chain uses TRBV5-4 with TRBJ2-7, with a tentative D call TRBD1 (5 bases). V lost 2 bases and J lost 5, with 11 bases in between. This CDR3 region has 13 residues. Germline CDR1 and CDR2: SGHNT and YYREEE (reference sequence).

The chain employs TRBV28 and TRBJ1-1, with 7 nucleotides matching TRBD1. With 8 bases clipped from V and 7 bases from J, the junction kept 10 bases outside the gene matches. Germline CDR1 is MDHEN and CDR2 is SYDVKM. This CDR3 comprises 13 residues. DNA for the CDR3: TGTGCCAGCGGGGTTCGGGGACAGATTGAAGCTTTCTTT. Protein product: CASGVRGQIEAFF.

The CDR3 DNA reads TGTGCCGCGGAACGGGACACCGAAAACATTCAGTACTTC. It translates to CAAERDTENIQYF. V and J are TRBV30 and TRBJ2-4, with D tentatively TRBD1 (6 bases). The CDR3 has 13 residues. The V end was cut by 8 bases, the J end by 5 bases, with 16 bases between. Germline CDR1 GTSNPN, CDR2 SVGIG (reference sequence).

There are a few counts of this clone. The chain uses TRBV18 and TRBJ2-3; 7 positions match TRBD2. This CDR3 has 13 residues. J was trimmed by 6 bases and V by 5 bases; bases with no gene match: 5. In germline, CDR1 is KGHSH, CDR2 LQKENI. The CDR3 nucleotides are TGTGCCAGCTCAATAGCGGGCGACGATACGCAGTATTTT. It is translated as CASSIAGDDTQYF. Full variable domain (rest looked up from reference TRBV18 and TRBJ2-3): NAGVMQNPRHLVRRRGQEARLRCSPMKGHSHVYWYRQLPEEGLKFMVYLQKENIIDESGMPKERFSAEFPKEGPSILRIQQVVRGDSAAYFCASSIAGDDTQYFGPGTRLTVL.

The chain links TRBV5-1 to TRBJ2-3; 8 bases are shared with TRBD1. CDR1 and CDR2 (germline): SGHRS, YFSETQ. V gave up 3 bases and J gave up 0 bases; unmatched junction bases: 6. CDR3 length: 16 amino acids. The CDR3 loop is CASSSSGGVSTDTQYF. In nucleotides, the CDR3 is TGCGCCAGCAGCTCTTCAGGGGGCGTCAGCACAGATACGCAGTATTTT. The complete variable domain, with remaining parts taken from reference TRBV5-1 and TRBJ2-3, reads KAGVTQTPRYLIKTRGQQVTLSCSPISGHRSVSWYQQTPGQGLQFLFEYFSETQRNKGNFPGRFSGRQFSNSRSEMNVSTLELGDSALYLCASSSSGGVSTDTQYFGPGTRLTVL.

The rearrangement uses TRBV6-6 and TRBJ2-5, with D possibly TRBD2 on 5 matching bases. Germline lookup yields CDR1 MNHNY and CDR2 SVGAGI (reference sequence). CDR3 size: 12 residues. V dropped 6 bases and J dropped 4 bases, with 9 bases sitting between them. Written as DNA, the CDR3 is TGTGCCAGCAGAGATGCGGGAGAGACCCAGTACTTC. Amino acids: CASRDAGETQYF.

CDR3 loop: CASSEGKSYEQYF. The CDR3 nucleotides are TGTGCCAGCAGTGAGGGGAAGTCCTACGAGCAGTACTTC. The chain joins TRBV2 to TRBJ2-5; D remains unclear. The J call may be in error: the DNA end matches TRBJ2-7 better. CDR1 and CDR2 from the germline V gene are SNHLY and FYNNEI. The CDR3 totals 13 residues.

The gene calls are TRBV21-1 and TRBJ2-7; the table's D call, TRBD1, has no DNA check behind it. TRBV21-1 is a pseudogene locus. The CDR3 has 18 amino acids. As DNA, the CDR3 is TGTGCCAGCAGCAAAGGGTTCCACAGGGGCCCTAGCAACCACGAGCAGTACTTC. It is translated as CASSKGFHRGPSNHEQYF.

This clone was observed a few times. The V gene is TRBV27, the J gene TRBJ2-1; D not certain. Germline V CDR1 and CDR2: MNHEY, SMNVEV (reference sequence). Trimming took 6 bases from V and 1 from J, leaving 22 bases between them. The CDR3 spans 18 residues. CDR3: CASSHGLESGISYNEQFF. For the CDR3, the DNA is TGTGCCAGCAGCCACGGCCTTGAATCCGGAATATCCTACAATGAGCAGTTCTTC.

The chain employs TRBV5-4 and TRBJ2-5; D is possibly TRBD1 (7 bases). Germline CDR1 is SGHNT and CDR2 is YYREEE (reference sequence). This CDR3 is 15 amino acids long. Trimming stripped 4 bases from V and 4 bases from J, with 17 bases between. This chain's CDR3 is CASSPRQGGIETQYF. CDR3 sequence (DNA): TGTGCCAGCAGCCCCCGACAGGGAGGTATAGAGACCCAGTACTTC.

This clone was seen a single time. The CDR3 here is CASSIWPRLPTGELFF. CDR3 DNA sequence: TGTGCCAGTAGTATATGGCCTCGCCTGCCCACCGGGGAGCTGTTTTTT. The chain combines TRBV19 with TRBJ2-2; D not certain. V was pared by 2 bases and J by 4 bases, with 14 bases between. From germline, CDR1 is LNHDA and CDR2 SQIVND (reference sequence). The CDR3 has 16 residues. Variable domain in full (rest from reference TRBV19 and TRBJ2-2): DGGITQSPKYLFRKEGQNVTLSCEQNLNHDAMYWYRQDPGQGLRLIYYSQIVNDFQKGDIAEGYSVSREKKESFPLTVTSAQKNPTAFYLCASSIWPRLPTGELFFGEGSRLTVL.

The rearrangement uses TRBV4-3 and TRBJ1-2; D gene ambiguous. The CDR3 runs 15 residues. Looked up from germline, CDR1 is LGHNA and CDR2 is YSLEER. The ends were cut back, 0 bases at V and 1 base at J, with 9 bases in the middle. The CDR3 sequence: CASSQESGHNYGYTF. The CDR3 DNA sequence: TGCGCCAGCAGCCAAGAATCTGGCCATAACTATGGCTACACCTTC.

The chain uses TRBV6-6 and TRBJ2-7; 13 nucleotides line up with TRBD2. In germline, CDR1 is MNHNY, CDR2 SVGAGI (reference sequence). The CDR3 length is 15 residues. Trimming took 2 bases from V and 3 from J; bases not matched to a gene: 1. This chain's CDR3 is CASSYRTSGSYEQYF. CDR3 DNA sequence: TGTGCCAGCAGTTACAGGACTAGCGGGAGCTACGAGCAGTACTTC.